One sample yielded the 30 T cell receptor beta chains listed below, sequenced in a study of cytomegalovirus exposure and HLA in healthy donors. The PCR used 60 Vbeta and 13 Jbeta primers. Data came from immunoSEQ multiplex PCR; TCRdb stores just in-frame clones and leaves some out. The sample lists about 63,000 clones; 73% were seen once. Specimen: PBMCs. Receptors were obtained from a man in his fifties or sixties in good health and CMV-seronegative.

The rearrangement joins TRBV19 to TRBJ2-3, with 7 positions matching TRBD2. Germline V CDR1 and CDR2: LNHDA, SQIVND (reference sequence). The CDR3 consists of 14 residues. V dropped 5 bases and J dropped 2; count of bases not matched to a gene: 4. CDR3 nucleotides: TGTGCCAGTAGTGGGCGGGAGTACACAGATACGCAGTATTTT. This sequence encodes CASSGREYTDTQYF. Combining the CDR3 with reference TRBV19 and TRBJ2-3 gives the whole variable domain DGGITQSPKYLFRKEGQNVTLSCEQNLNHDAMYWYRQDPGQGLRLIYYSQIVNDFQKGDIAEGYSVSREKKESFPLTVTSAQKNPTAFYLCASSGREYTDTQYFGPGTRLTVL.

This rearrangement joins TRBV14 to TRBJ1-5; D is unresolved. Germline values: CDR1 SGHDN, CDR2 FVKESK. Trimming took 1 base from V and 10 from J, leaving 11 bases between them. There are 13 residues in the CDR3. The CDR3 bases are TGTGCCAGCAGCCAAGTATCGAATGGCCCCCAGCATTTT. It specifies CASSQVSNGPQHF.

The CDR3 region is CASSLMSGGAGELFF. The CDR3 coding sequence is TGTGCCAGCAGCTTAATGAGCGGGGGGGCCGGGGAGCTGTTTTTT. The chain is built from TRBV7-2 and TRBJ2-2; 10 bases line up with TRBD2. This CDR3 has 15 residues. Germline CDR1 is SGHTA and CDR2 is FQGNSA. J gave up 6 bases and V 2 bases, and 3 bases lay outside the gene matches. The full variable domain, rest sourced from reference TRBV7-2 and TRBJ2-2, is GAGVSQSPSNKVTEKGKDVELRCDPISGHTALYWYRQSLGQGLEFLIYFQGNSAPDKSGLPSDRFSAERTGGSVSTLTIQRTQQEDSAVYLCASSLMSGGAGELFFGEGSRLTVL.

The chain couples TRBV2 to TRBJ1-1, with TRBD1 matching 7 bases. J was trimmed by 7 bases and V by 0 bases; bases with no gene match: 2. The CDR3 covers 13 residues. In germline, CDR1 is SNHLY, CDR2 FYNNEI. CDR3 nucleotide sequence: TGTGCCAGCAGTGAAGCGAGACAGGGTGAAGCTTTCTTT. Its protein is CASSEARQGEAFF. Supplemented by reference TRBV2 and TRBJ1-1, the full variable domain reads EPEVTQTPSHQVTQMGQEVILRCVPISNHLYFYWYRQILGQKVEFLVSFYNNEISEKSEIFDDQFSVERPDGSNFTLKIRSTKLEDSAMYFCASSEARQGEAFFGQGTRLTVV.

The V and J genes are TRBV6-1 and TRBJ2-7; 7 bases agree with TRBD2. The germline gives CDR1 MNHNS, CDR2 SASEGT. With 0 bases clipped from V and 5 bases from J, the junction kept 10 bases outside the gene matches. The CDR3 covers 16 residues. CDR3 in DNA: TGTGCCAGCAGTGAAGCGCCGTTGTTGGGGGGGAACGAGCAGTACTTC. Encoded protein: CASSEAPLLGGNEQYF.

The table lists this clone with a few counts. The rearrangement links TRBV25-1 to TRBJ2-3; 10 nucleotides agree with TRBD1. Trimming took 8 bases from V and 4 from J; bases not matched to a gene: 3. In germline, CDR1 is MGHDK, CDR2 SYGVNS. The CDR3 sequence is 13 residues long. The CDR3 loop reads CASRGQGADTQYF. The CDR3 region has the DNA TGTGCCAGCCGCGGACAGGGGGCAGATACGCAGTATTTT.

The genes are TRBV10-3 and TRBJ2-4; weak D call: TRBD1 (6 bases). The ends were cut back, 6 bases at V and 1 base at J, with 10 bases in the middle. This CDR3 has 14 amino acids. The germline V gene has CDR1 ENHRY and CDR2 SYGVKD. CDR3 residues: CAISAQGAKNIQYF. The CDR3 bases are TGTGCCATCAGCGCCCAGGGGGCCAAAAACATTCAGTACTTC.

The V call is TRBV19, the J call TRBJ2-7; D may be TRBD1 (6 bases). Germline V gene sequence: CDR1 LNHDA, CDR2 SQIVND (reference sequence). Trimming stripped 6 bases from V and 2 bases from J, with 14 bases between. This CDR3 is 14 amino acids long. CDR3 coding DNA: TGTGCCAGTAGCCGGACAGATTCTACCTACGAGCAGTACTTC. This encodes CASSRTDSTYEQYF.

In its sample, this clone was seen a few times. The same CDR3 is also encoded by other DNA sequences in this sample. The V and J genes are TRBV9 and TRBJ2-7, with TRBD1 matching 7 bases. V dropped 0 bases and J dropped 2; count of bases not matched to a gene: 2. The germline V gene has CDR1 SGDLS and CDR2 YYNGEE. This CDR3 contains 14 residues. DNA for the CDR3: TGTGCCAGCAGCGTAGGACAGGGTACCTACGAGCAGTACTTC. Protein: CASSVGQGTYEQYF.

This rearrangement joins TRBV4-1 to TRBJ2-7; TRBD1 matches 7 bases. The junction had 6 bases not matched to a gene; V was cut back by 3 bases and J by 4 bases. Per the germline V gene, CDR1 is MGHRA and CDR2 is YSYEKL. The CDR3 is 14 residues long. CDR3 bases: TGCGCCAGCAGCCATCCAACAGGGGTTTACGAGCAGTACTTC. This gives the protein CASSHPTGVYEQYF.

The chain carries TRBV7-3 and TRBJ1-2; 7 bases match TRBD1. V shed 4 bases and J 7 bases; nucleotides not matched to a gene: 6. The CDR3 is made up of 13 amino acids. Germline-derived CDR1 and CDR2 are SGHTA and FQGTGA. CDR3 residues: CASSSTGVGGYTF. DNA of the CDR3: TGTGCCAGCAGCTCAACAGGGGTTGGTGGCTACACCTTC.

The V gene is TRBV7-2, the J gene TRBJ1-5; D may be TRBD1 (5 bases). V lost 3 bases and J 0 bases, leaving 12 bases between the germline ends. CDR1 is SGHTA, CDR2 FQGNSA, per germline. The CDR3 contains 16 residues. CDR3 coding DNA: TGTGCCAGCAGCTTGTGGGGCGGTTATAGCAATCAGCCCCAGCATTTT. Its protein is CASSLWGGYSNQPQHF.

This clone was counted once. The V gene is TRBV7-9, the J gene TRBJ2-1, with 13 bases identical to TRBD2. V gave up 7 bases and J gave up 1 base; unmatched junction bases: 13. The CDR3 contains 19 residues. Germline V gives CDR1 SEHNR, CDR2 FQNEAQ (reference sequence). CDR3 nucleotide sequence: TGTGCCAGCATCGCGAAGACTAGCGGGGGGACCTATTCCTACAATGAGCAGTTCTTC. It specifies CASIAKTSGGTYSYNEQFF.

Written as DNA, the CDR3 is TGCGCCAGCAGCTTGGGGAGCGGGGGACCTTCCTACAATGAGCAGTTCTTC. Translation gives CASSLGSGGPSYNEQFF. This chain connects TRBV5-1 to TRBJ2-1; 8 positions match TRBD2. The junction had 6 bases not matched to a gene; V was cut back by 0 bases and J by 1 base. CDR1 and CDR2 (germline): SGHRS, YFSETQ. This CDR3 is built from 17 residues.

CDR3 nucleotides: TGTGCTAGTGGTTTGGTACACGGGTTACTGAACACTGAAGCTTTCTTT. Translation: CASGLVHGLLNTEAFF. This sequence joins TRBV12-5 and TRBJ1-1; D gene ambiguous. V lost 0 bases, J lost 0 bases, and 11 bases lay in between. CDR1 is LGHNT, CDR2 FRNRAP, per germline. CDR3 length equals 16 residues.

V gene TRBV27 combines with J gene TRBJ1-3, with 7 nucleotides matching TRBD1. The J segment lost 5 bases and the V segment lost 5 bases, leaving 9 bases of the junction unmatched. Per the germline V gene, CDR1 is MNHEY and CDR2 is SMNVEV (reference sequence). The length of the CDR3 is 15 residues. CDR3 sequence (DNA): TGTGCCAGCAGTGGTACAGGGGTAGCAAGAAACACCATATATTTT. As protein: CASSGTGVARNTIYF.

The CDR3 DNA reads TGCAGTGCTTACGAACTCCCAACGCAGTTCTTC. The encoded protein is CSAYELPTQFF. The chain uses TRBV20-1 and TRBJ2-1, with no clear D. V was trimmed by 5 bases and J by 12 bases, leaving 14 bases between them. In germline, CDR1 is DFQATT, CDR2 SNEGSKA (reference sequence). The CDR3 sequence is 11 residues long.

CDR3 bases: TGTGCCAGCAGTTCTCACCAGGGCTCCTGGGAGCAGTTCTTC. Its translation is CASSSHQGSWEQFF. The J gene is TRBJ2-1, the V gene TRBV6-5; maybe TRBD1 (5 bases). In germline, CDR1 is MNHEY, CDR2 SVGAGI. CDR3 size: 14 residues. V gave up 4 bases and J gave up 10 bases, with 17 bases separating them.

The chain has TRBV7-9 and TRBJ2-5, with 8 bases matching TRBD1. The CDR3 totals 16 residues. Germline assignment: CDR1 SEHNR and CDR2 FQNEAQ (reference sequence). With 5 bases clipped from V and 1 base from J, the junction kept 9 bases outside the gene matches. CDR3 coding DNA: TGTGCCAGCAGCCAACACGGACAGGGAAGCCAAGAGACCCAGTACTTC. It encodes CASSQHGQGSQETQYF.

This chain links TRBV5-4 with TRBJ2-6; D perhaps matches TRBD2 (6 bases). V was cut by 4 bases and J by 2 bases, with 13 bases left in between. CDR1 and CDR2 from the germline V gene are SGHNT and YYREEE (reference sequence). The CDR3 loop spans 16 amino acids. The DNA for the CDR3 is TGTGCCAGCAGCCCGCCTACGGGAGCTGGGGCCAACGTCCTGACTTTC. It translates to CASSPPTGAGANVLTF. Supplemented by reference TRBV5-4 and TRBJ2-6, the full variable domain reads ETGVTQSPTHLIKTRGQQVTLRCSSQSGHNTVSWYQQALGQGPQFIFQYYREEENGRGNFPPRFSGLQFPNYSSELNVNALELDDSALYLCASSPPTGAGANVLTFGAGSRLTVL.

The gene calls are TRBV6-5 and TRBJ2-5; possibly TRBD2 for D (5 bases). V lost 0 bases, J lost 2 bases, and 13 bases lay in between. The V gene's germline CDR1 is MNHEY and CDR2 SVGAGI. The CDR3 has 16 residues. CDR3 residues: CASSYSTGEVQETQYF. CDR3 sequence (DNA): TGTGCCAGCAGTTACTCGACCGGGGAAGTACAAGAGACCCAGTACTTC.

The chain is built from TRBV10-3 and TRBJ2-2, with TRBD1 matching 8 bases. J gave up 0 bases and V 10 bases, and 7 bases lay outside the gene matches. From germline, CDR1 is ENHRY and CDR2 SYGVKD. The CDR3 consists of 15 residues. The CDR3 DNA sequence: TGTGCCACCTCAGGGGGCTTGGCGAACACCGGGGAGCTGTTTTTT. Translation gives CATSGGLANTGELFF.

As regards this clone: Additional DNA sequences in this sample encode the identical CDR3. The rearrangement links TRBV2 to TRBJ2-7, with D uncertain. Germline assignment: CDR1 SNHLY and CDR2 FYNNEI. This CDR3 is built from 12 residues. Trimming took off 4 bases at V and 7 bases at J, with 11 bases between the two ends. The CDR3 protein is CASSAYPAEQYF. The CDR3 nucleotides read TGTGCCAGCAGTGCTTACCCCGCGGAGCAGTACTTC.

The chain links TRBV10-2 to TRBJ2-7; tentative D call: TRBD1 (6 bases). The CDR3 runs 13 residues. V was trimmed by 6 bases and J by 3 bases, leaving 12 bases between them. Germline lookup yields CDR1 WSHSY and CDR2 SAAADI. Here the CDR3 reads CASSAGQFYEQYF. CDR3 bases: TGCGCCAGCAGCGCCGGACAGTTCTACGAGCAGTACTTC.

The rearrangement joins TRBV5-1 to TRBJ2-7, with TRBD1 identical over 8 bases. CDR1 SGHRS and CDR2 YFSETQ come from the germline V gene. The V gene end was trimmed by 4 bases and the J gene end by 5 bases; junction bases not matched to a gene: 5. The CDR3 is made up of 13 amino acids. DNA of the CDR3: TGCGCCAGCAGCCCCGGACAGGGTAACGAGCAGTACTTC. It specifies CASSPGQGNEQYF. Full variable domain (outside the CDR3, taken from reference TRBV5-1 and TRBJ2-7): KAGVTQTPRYLIKTRGQQVTLSCSPISGHRSVSWYQQTPGQGLQFLFEYFSETQRNKGNFPGRFSGRQFSNSRSEMNVSTLELGDSALYLCASSPGQGNEQYFGPGTRLTVT.

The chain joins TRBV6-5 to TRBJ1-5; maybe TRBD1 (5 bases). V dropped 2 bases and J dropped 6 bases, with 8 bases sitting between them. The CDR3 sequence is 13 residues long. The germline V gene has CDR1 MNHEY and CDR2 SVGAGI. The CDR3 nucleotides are TGTGCCAGCAGTTACGGGGGGGGTCAGCCCCAGCATTTT. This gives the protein CASSYGGGQPQHF.

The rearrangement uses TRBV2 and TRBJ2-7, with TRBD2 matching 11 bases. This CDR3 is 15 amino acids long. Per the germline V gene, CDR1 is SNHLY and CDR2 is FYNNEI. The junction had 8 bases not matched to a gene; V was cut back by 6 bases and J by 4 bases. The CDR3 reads CASRSRTSGLYEQYF. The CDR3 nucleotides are TGTGCCAGCAGGTCAAGGACTAGCGGGTTATACGAGCAGTACTTC.

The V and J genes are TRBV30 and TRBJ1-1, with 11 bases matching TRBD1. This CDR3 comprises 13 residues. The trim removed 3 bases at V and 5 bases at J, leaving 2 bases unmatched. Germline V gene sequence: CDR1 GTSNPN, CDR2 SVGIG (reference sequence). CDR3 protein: CAWRGQGGTEAFF. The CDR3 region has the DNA TGTGCCTGGAGGGGACAGGGGGGAACTGAAGCTTTCTTT. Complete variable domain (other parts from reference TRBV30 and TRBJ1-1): SQTIHQWPATLVQPVGSPLSLECTVEGTSNPNLYWYRQAAGRGLQLLFYSVGIGQISSEVPQNLSASRPQDRQFILSSKKLLLSDSGFYLCAWRGQGGTEAFFGQGTRLTVV.

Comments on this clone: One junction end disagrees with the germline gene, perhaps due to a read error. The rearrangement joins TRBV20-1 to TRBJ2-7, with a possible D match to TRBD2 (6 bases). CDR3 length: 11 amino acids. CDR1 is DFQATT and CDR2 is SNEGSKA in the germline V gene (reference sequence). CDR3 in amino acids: CSARDGGASHF. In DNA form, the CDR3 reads TGCAGTGCTAGAGATGGCGGGGCCTCGCACTTC.

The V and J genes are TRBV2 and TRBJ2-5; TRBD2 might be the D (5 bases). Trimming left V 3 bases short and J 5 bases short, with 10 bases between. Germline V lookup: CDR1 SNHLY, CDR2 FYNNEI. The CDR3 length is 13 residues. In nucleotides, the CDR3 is TGTGCCAGCAGTGACGGGATAAGCGAGACCCAGTACTTC. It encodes CASSDGISETQYF.